A single sample gave rise to the 18 T cell receptor beta chains below, sequenced in a study of T cell clonality in common variable immunodeficiency. Here immunoSEQ multiplex PCR was the method, and the copy in TCRdb shows in-frame clones only, minus some. This repertoire holds about 55,000 clones, and none appear only once. The sequenced material came from peripheral blood mononuclear cells. The source of these receptors is a person aged 18 to 70 in good health.

This clone appeared a few times. Its ends do not fully match the called genes, so a read error is possible. The CDR3 end is not reached by the read, which stops 3 residues before it; the germline J gene fills it in. The J gene is TRBJ1-3, the V gene TRBV20-1; D remains unclear. The CDR3 runs to 12 residues. Germline V gene data show CDR1 as DFQATT and CDR2 as SNEGSKA (reference sequence). CDR3 loop: CSASFERNTIYF. The sequenced part of the CDR3 DNA is TGCAGTGCTAGTTTTGAAAGAAACACA.

At least ten counts were recorded for this clone. The read ends 3 residues early relative to the CDR3; the germline J gene fills the gap. The gene calls are TRBV5-8 and TRBJ1-5; TRBD1 might be the D (6 bases). V lost 4 bases and J lost 2, with 10 bases in between. The CDR3 covers 14 residues. The V gene's germline CDR1 is SGHTS and CDR2 YDEGEE. Partial CDR3 DNA: TGTGCCAGCAGCCGCCGGACAGGCAATCAGCCC. Its protein product is CASSRRTGNQP. The whole CDR3 protein is CASSRRTGNQPQHF.

This clone occurred many times. The read ends 3 residues before the CDR3 terminus; that terminus is restored from the germline J gene. The rearrangement links TRBV6-1 to TRBJ1-1; D remains unclear. V lost 1 base to trimming and J lost 1 base, with 10 bases between them. This CDR3 has 15 amino acids. Germline V gives CDR1 MNHNS, CDR2 SASEGT. CDR3: CASSEGSAGNTEAFF. Incomplete CDR3 DNA: TGTGCCAGCAGTGAAGGGTCGGCGGGGAACACTGAA.

This clone was counted ten times or more. The sequenced CDR3 bases are TGTGCCAGTTTGAGCGGGGGGACCTTAAATGAG. This gives the protein CASLSGGTLNE. The full CDR3 is CASLSGGTLNEQFF. The rearrangement joins TRBV2 to TRBJ2-1; 9 nucleotides line up with TRBD2. The read ends 3 residues early relative to the CDR3; the germline J gene fills the gap. V shed 9 bases, J shed 7 bases, and the junction held 10 bases outside the gene matches. The length of the CDR3 is 14 residues. Germline-derived CDR1 and CDR2 are SNHLY and FYNNEI.

This clone was counted between two and nine times. Read sequence stops 3 residues before the CDR3 end, and the germline J gene provides the missing end. V and J are TRBV13 and TRBJ2-1; 14 nucleotides align to TRBD2. The CDR3 is 19 residues long. Germline V gene sequence: CDR1 PRHDT, CDR2 FYEKMQ (reference sequence). The ends lost 2 bases at V and 8 bases at J; junction bases unmatched: 14. The CDR3 DNA, read in part, is TGTGCCAGCAGCTTAACAACCCGACTAGCGGGGGGGCATATTTATGAG. Translated: CASSLTTRLAGGHIYE. The entire CDR3 protein reads CASSLTTRLAGGHIYEQFF.

This clone was seen only a few times. The CDR3 DNA, read in part, is TGCAGTGCTAGACACCTAGCGGGGGGGCGCTCCTACAATGAG. It specifies CSARHLAGGRSYNE. In full, the CDR3 is CSARHLAGGRSYNEQFF. The chain is built from TRBV20-1 and TRBJ2-1; 12 bases line up with TRBD2. The observed sequence ends 3 residues before the CDR3 terminus, with the missing tail filled in from the germline J gene. CDR3 size: 17 residues. CDR1 is DFQATT and CDR2 is SNEGSKA in the germline V gene (reference sequence). J gave up 0 bases and V 2 bases, and 5 bases lay outside the gene matches.

This clone was seen ten or more times. The read ends 3 residues before the CDR3 terminus; that terminus is restored from the germline J gene. J is TRBJ1-5 and V is TRBV4-2; the match to TRBD1 covers 7 bases. This CDR3 region has 15 residues. Per germline, CDR1 LGHNA and CDR2 YNFKEQ. J was trimmed by 1 base and V by 4 bases; bases with no gene match: 4. CDR3 bases read: TGTGCCAGCAGCCGGACAGGAGCCAGCAATCAGCCC. It codes for CASSRTGASNQP. The CDR3 in its entirety is CASSRTGASNQPQHF.

This clone was observed many times. CDR3: CASSLGTGNYGYTF. The covered CDR3 bases are TGTGCCAGCAGTTTGGGGACAGGGAACTATGGC. The rearrangement links TRBV12-3 or TRBV12-4 to TRBJ1-2; 9 positions agree with TRBD1. The DNA ends 3 residues before the CDR3 does, and the rest of the CDR3 is filled in from the germline J gene. V dropped 3 bases and J dropped 2; count of bases not matched to a gene: 1. The CDR3 is made up of 14 amino acids.

This clone came up many times. The CDR3 is cut off 3 residues early in the read; its end comes from the germline J gene. The chain is built from TRBV2 and TRBJ2-3; 13 nucleotides align to TRBD2. Germline lookup yields CDR1 SNHLY and CDR2 FYNNEI. The CDR3 runs to 16 residues. The CDR3 reads CASSDGLAGVLETQYF. The part of the CDR3 DNA that was read is TGTGCCAGCAGTGACGGACTAGCGGGAGTGTTGGAGACG.

This clone was observed many times. The read ends 3 residues shy of where the CDR3 ends; the end is completed using the germline J gene. The gene calls are TRBV6-2 or TRBV6-3 and TRBJ2-1, with 9 bases matching TRBD1. Germline V CDR1 and CDR2: MNHEY, SVGEGT. CDR3 length equals 16 residues. Unmatched junction bases numbered 15, after V lost 8 bases and J lost 7 bases. This chain's CDR3 is CASHPRDREVWNEQFF. The part of the CDR3 DNA that was read is TGTGCCAGCCACCCCCGGGACAGGGAGGTCTGGAATGAG.

This clone has ten or more counts. The observed sequence ends 3 residues before the CDR3 terminus, with the missing tail filled in from the germline J gene. The rearrangement uses TRBV19 and TRBJ1-1; TRBD1 aligns across 9 bases. The CDR3 is 12 residues long. In germline, CDR1 is LNHDA, CDR2 SQIVND (reference sequence). CDR3 sequence reads: CASSFGTGEAFF. CDR3 DNA, as far as it was read: TGTGCCAGTAGTTTCGGGACAGGGGAA.

The sample holds a few counts of this clone. The sequence runs out 3 residues before the end of the CDR3; the remainder is reconstructed from the germline J gene. This chain uses TRBV19 with TRBJ1-4, with 10 bases identical to TRBD1. The CDR3 extends over 15 amino acids. Germline loops: CDR1 LNHDA, CDR2 SQIVND (reference sequence). CDR3 bases read: TGTGCCAGTAGTATAGGCCGGGACAGGGGCACACCA. Translating it yields CASSIGRDRGTP. The CDR3 in its entirety is CASSIGRDRGTPLFF.

This clone was seen ten or more times. The read comes to an end 3 residues before the CDR3 does, leaving the germline J gene to fill in the end. The rearrangement joins TRBV30 to TRBJ2-1; D not resolved. With 4 bases removed from V and 1 base from J, the gap between germline ends came to 17 bases. Germline CDR1 is GTSNPN and CDR2 is SVGIG (reference sequence). This CDR3 is 16 amino acids long. The chain's CDR3 is CAWTSQSDQSYNEQFF. Incomplete CDR3 DNA: TGTGCCTGGACGTCGCAGTCCGATCAGTCCTACAATGAG.

This clone was found many times. Coverage ceases 3 residues before the CDR3 finishes, and the germline J gene fills in the end. The V call is TRBV5-1, the J call TRBJ2-3, with TRBD1 matching 8 bases. Germline assignment: CDR1 SGHRS and CDR2 YFSETQ. The CDR3 consists of 16 residues. V shed 0 bases and J 5 bases; nucleotides not matched to a gene: 8. The sequenced CDR3 bases are TGCGCCAGCAGCTTGGGGGGGACAGGTATAGAAGATACG. This gives the protein CASSLGGTGIEDT. The full CDR3 protein reads CASSLGGTGIEDTQYF.

This clone has ten or more counts. The CDR3 end lies 3 residues beyond the end of the read and is filled in from the germline J gene. The chain couples TRBV19 to TRBJ2-2, with 7 positions matching TRBD2. Germline-derived CDR1 and CDR2 are LNHDA and SQIVND (reference sequence). The CDR3 contains 13 residues. V shed 7 bases and J 5 bases; nucleotides not matched to a gene: 4. CDR3 DNA, as far as it was read: TGTGCCAGTACCCGGGGGGTGACCGGGGAG. This translates into CASTRGVTGE. Given in full, the CDR3 is CASTRGVTGELFF.

Note on this clone: This could be a read error, since a much larger clone is one nucleotide away. The sequenced CDR3 bases are TGTGGCAGTAGTATTGACACCCAAACCTACAATGAG. It yields the protein CGSSIDTQTYNE. The full CDR3 reads CGSSIDTQTYNEQFF. The chain employs TRBV19 and TRBJ2-1; D is unclear. The CDR3 end is not reached by the read, which stops 3 residues before it; the germline J gene fills it in. Germline V gene sequence: CDR1 LNHDA, CDR2 SQIVND (reference sequence). The CDR3 extends over 15 amino acids.

The part of the CDR3 DNA that was read is TGTGCCAGCAGTCCCGAGGACAGCTCCTACGAG. As protein: CASSPEDSSYE. The CDR3 in full is CASSPEDSSYEQYF. This rearrangement joins TRBV6-4 to TRBJ2-7, with a weak D call TRBD1 (6 bases). The observed sequence ends 3 residues before the CDR3 terminus, with the missing tail filled in from the germline J gene. This CDR3 spans 14 amino acids. The V end lost 5 bases, the J end lost 0 bases, and 11 bases lay between the germline ends. Germline CDR1 reads MRHNA; CDR2 reads SNTAGT.

This clone was seen many times. The DNA ends 3 residues before the CDR3 does, and the rest of the CDR3 is filled in from the germline J gene. The chain joins TRBV6-2 or TRBV6-3 to TRBJ2-2; TRBD2 agrees at 8 bases. Germline trimming cut 10 bases from V and 4 bases from J; bases unmatched to any gene: 8. CDR1 is MNHEY, CDR2 SVGEGT, per germline. The CDR3 spans 14 residues. Incomplete CDR3 DNA: TGTGCCACCGGGACTAGATTTATCACCGGGGAG. Translation gives CATGTRFITGE. The entire CDR3 protein reads CATGTRFITGELFF.